This T cell receptor beta chain was recorded in a study of regulatory T cells in long-lasting Graves disease. Study-wide points: Patients whose Graves' disease persisted exhibited lower TCR diversity than those newly diagnosed.

The time point: newly diagnosed GD, antithyroid drugs for less than 3 months. With RNA extracted from PBMCs as input, the TCR library was made. With regard to this clonotype: Its target is unknown. Given a much more abundant clone one base away, this may be a read error.

iRepertoire HTBI primers and Arm-PCR of CDR3 regions built TCR beta libraries. Methods used by the authors: Sample data revealed about 60 TRBV and more than 13 TRBJ segments. TCRdb reprocessed the multiplex PCR reads via MiXCR and lists one record per CDR3 protein. None of the V and J calls come from the authors' own analysis; TCRdb made them. This table has about 220,000 distinct CDR3 sequences, roughly 18% appearing once. In germline, CDR1 is SGHAT, CDR2 FQNNGV. The CDR3 is made up of 17 amino acids. The data also belong to a second study, concerning T cells in Graves' hyperthyroidism and ophthalmopathy. That source notes: The TCR CDR3 was amplified in a first-round RT-PCR using the HTBI primer set.

The starting material was peripheral blood mononuclear cells (PBMCs), obtained at new diagnosis, from a patient treated with antithyroid drugs. The chain joins TRBV11-2 to TRBJ2-1; no firm D call. This TCR was recovered from a woman between 25 and 40 years old with Graves disease. In nucleotides, the CDR3 is TGTGCCAGCAGCAGTAGGTCGCGCCTTAGCTCCTACAATGGGCAGTTCTTC. Protein sequence: CASSSRSRLSSYNGQFF.